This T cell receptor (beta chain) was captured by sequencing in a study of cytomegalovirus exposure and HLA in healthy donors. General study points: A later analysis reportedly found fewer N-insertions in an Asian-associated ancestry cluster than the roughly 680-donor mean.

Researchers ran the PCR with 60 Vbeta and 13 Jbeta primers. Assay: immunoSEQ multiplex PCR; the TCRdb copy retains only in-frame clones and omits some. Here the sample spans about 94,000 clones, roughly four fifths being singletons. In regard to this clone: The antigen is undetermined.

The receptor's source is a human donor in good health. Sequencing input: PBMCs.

The CDR3 DNA is TGTGCCTGGAGTAGGGGGCGAGGTGAAGCTTTCTTT. Amino acids: CAWSRGRGEAFF. This rearrangement joins TRBV30 to TRBJ1-1, with 7 positions matching TRBD1. Trimming at V came to 2 bases and at J to 7 bases, leaving 4 bases not matched to a gene. The CDR3 loop spans 12 amino acids. Germline V lookup: CDR1 GTSNPN, CDR2 SVGIG (reference sequence).